The sequence of this T cell receptor beta chain was determined in a study of T cells in Graves' hyperthyroidism and ophthalmopathy. In the study overall: Any treatment followed the collection of peripheral blood at initial diagnosis.

Patients with uncontrolled infections, other autoimmune diseases, pregnancy or lactation were excluded. The germline gives CDR1 MDHEN, CDR2 SYDVKM. J was trimmed by 4 bases and V by 11 bases; bases with no gene match: 10. CDR3 length equals 14 residues. The investigators amplified TCR beta CDR3 regions from RNA transcripts. TCR CDR3 regions were first amplified by RT-PCR with HTBI primers. TCRdb redid the calling of the multiplex PCR reads with MiXCR, one entry per CDR3 protein. Seen here are some 530,000 distinct CDR3 sequences, approximately 23% observed once, and the top ten hold approximately 54%. Findings of the study overall: A median approximately 6.5 months before onset, the model predicted ophthalmopathy. From stable hyperthyroidism, ophthalmopathy was separated by a 13 V-J model.

On this clonotype itself: Its antigen remains unknown.

This chain links TRBV28 with TRBJ2-7; 11 bases are a match to TRBD2. Sequencing used blood. The clonotype comes from an older woman with Graves' ophthalmopathy. The CDR3 here is CAPTVAGGPYEQYF. The CDR3 nucleotides read TGTGCCCCCACGGTAGCGGGAGGGCCGTACGAGCAGTACTTC. The variable domain in full, completed from reference TRBV28 and TRBJ2-7, reads DVKVTQSSRYLVKRTGEKVFLECVQDMDHENMFWYRQDPGLGLRLIYFSYDVKMKEKGDIPEGYSVSREKKERFSLILESASTNQTSMYLCAPTVAGGPYEQYFGPGTRLTVT.